Each of the 27 T cell receptor beta chains below was sequenced from the same sample in a study of naive and memory T cell subsets. An equimolar mix of two oligonucleotides served as the beta constant-region primer for TRBC1 and TRBC2. In TCRdb, the UMI-ligation and nested PCR reads were re-called with MiXCR into one record per CDR3 protein. The sample lists approximately 82,000 distinct CDR3 sequences; approximately 6.5% were seen once. Sample: central memory CD4+ T cells from blood. The receptor set was obtained from a human donor in good health.

This clonotype was found a few times. J is TRBJ2-7 and V is TRBV25-1; TRBD2 agrees at 8 bases. The V segment lost 1 base and the J segment 5 bases; nucleotides outside the gene matches: 4. Germline V gene sequence: CDR1 MGHDK, CDR2 SYGVNS. This CDR3 contains 14 residues. The DNA of the CDR3 is TGTGCCAGCAGTGAATCGAGCGGGAGACACGAGCAGTACTTC. It specifies CASSESSGRHEQYF.

This clonotype was seen at least ten times. The rearrangement uses TRBV20-1 and TRBJ2-1, with 7 bases fitting TRBD1. Germline loops: CDR1 DFQATT, CDR2 SNEGSKA (reference sequence). The CDR3 has 13 residues. J lost 8 bases, V lost 6 bases, and 10 bases had no gene match. Here the CDR3 reads CSANTQGWDEQFF. CDR3 DNA sequence: TGCAGTGCCAATACACAGGGGTGGGATGAGCAGTTCTTC.

A few counts support this clonotype. The chain recombines TRBV28 with TRBJ2-5; the D is unclear. The CDR3 runs 13 residues. The germline V and J ends were trimmed by 5 bases and 5 bases, with 12 bases remaining between them. The germline V gene encodes CDR1 MDHEN and CDR2 SYDVKM. The CDR3 DNA sequence: TGTGCCAGCAGTACCCCGAATTTGGAGACCCAGTACTTC. It yields the protein CASSTPNLETQYF.

This clonotype was seen ten or more times. This chain uses TRBV15 with TRBJ1-5; D is undetermined. Germline loops: CDR1 LNHNV, CDR2 YYDKDF (reference sequence). The CDR3 runs to 13 residues. Trimming stripped 4 bases from V and 2 bases from J, with 6 bases between. CDR3 region: CATSIRGNQPQHF. As DNA, the CDR3 is TGTGCCACCAGCATAAGGGGCAATCAGCCCCAGCATTTT.

This clonotype was counted ten times or more. V and J are TRBV7-2 and TRBJ1-3, with D unresolved. CDR1 and CDR2 from the germline V gene are SGHTA and FQGNSA. Trimming took 6 bases from V and 3 from J, leaving 12 bases between them. The CDR3 runs 14 residues. The CDR3 reads CASSSSGIGNTIYF. The DNA of the CDR3 is TGTGCCAGCAGTTCCAGCGGGATTGGAAACACCATATATTTT. Together with reference TRBV7-2 and TRBJ1-3, the CDR3 gives the full variable domain: GAGVSQSPSNKVTEKGKDVELRCDPISGHTALYWYRQSLGQGLEFLIYFQGNSAPDKSGLPSDRFSAERTGGSVSTLTIQRTQQEDSAVYLCASSSSGIGNTIYFGEGSWLTVV.

This clonotype occurred many times. The rearrangement joins TRBV7-2 to TRBJ2-3; TRBD1 or TRBD2 may be the D gene (5 bases each). From germline, CDR1 is SGHTA and CDR2 FQGNSA. The CDR3 is 16 amino acids. With 5 bases removed from V and 6 bases from J, the gap between germline ends came to 21 bases. The CDR3 spells CASSHVGVRVSDTQYF. The CDR3 coding sequence is TGTGCCAGCAGCCACGTGGGGGTTCGGGTGTCGGATACGCAGTATTTT.

The J gene is TRBJ1-5, the V gene TRBV20-1, with a tentative D call TRBD1 (6 bases). V lost 6 bases to trimming and J lost 0 bases, with 18 bases between them. This CDR3 region has 16 residues. Germline CDR1 is DFQATT and CDR2 is SNEGSKA (reference sequence). CDR3 sequence: CSAGGRTLYSNQPQHF. CDR3 in DNA: TGCAGTGCCGGGGGGCGAACCCTCTATAGCAATCAGCCCCAGCATTTT.

This clonotype came up a few times. The chain employs TRBV14 and TRBJ1-1; D not resolved. V lost 0 bases, J lost 1 base, and 6 bases lay in between. Germline V gives CDR1 SGHDN, CDR2 FVKESK. This CDR3 is built from 14 residues. CDR3 loop: CASSQELPNTEAFF. CDR3 DNA sequence: TGTGCCAGCAGCCAAGAATTGCCGAACACTGAAGCTTTCTTT.

This chain uses TRBV7-2 with TRBJ2-5, with D unresolved. The CDR3 spans 12 residues. V was clipped by 4 bases and J by 7 bases, with 10 bases between them. CDR1 is SGHTA and CDR2 is FQGNSA in the germline V gene. This CDR3 reads CASSSLAGTQYF. The CDR3 coding sequence is TGTGCCAGCAGCTCCCTGGCCGGGACCCAGTACTTC.

This clonotype was detected many times. The V and J genes are TRBV11-1 and TRBJ1-3; no definite D call. CDR3 size: 16 residues. Trimming took 1 base from V and 0 from J, leaving 10 bases between them. CDR1 and CDR2 from the germline V gene are SGHAT and FQDESV (reference sequence). CDR3: CASSLVSRISGNTIYF. As DNA, the CDR3 is TGTGCCAGCAGCTTAGTATCCCGGATCTCTGGAAACACCATATATTTT.

This clonotype was counted only a few times. This chain joins TRBV4-2 and TRBJ2-7; D is perhaps TRBD1 or TRBD2 (5 bases each). Germline values: CDR1 LGHNA, CDR2 YNFKEQ. Between the trimmed V and J ends, which lost 5 bases and 6 bases, there was a span of 11 bases. This CDR3 has 12 residues. DNA for the CDR3: TGTGCCAGCAGCGGAGACGGGGCCGAGCAGTACTTC. The encoded protein is CASSGDGAEQYF.

This clonotype was observed a few times. This chain connects TRBV4-3 to TRBJ2-3; 13 bases are shared with TRBD2. Germline CDR1 reads LGHNA; CDR2 reads YSLEER. CDR3 length equals 18 residues. The trim removed 2 bases at V and 5 bases at J, leaving 10 bases unmatched. This CDR3 is CASSQLAGTSGEKDTQYF. As DNA, the CDR3 is TGCGCCAGCAGCCAATTGGCCGGGACTAGCGGGGAAAAAGATACGCAGTATTTT.

This clonotype was counted many times. The CDR3 here is CASSQYVSEAFF. The CDR3 nucleotides read TGTGCCAGCAGCCAATACGTTTCTGAAGCTTTCTTT. The chain employs TRBV14 and TRBJ1-1; D call uncertain. The CDR3 consists of 12 residues. Looked up from germline, CDR1 is SGHDN and CDR2 is FVKESK. V shed 2 bases and J shed 6 bases, with 7 bases lying between them.

This clonotype was detected many times. The chain combines TRBV12-3 or TRBV12-4 with TRBJ1-1; 7 bases agree with TRBD1. The trim removed 5 bases at V and 10 bases at J, leaving 10 bases unmatched. This CDR3 region has 13 residues. The CDR3 region has the DNA TGTGCCAGCAGTCGGAGACAGGGTCAAGTAGCTTTCTTT. As protein: CASSRRQGQVAFF.

This clonotype was counted ten times or more. The chain is built from TRBV12-5 and TRBJ1-2, with D possibly being TRBD1 (5 bases). Germline-derived CDR1 and CDR2 are LGHNT and FRNRAP. The V end was cut by 7 bases, the J end by 3 bases, with 12 bases between. The CDR3 runs to 13 residues. In DNA, the CDR3 is TGTGCTAGTGCCAAGGACACCTACTATGGCTACACCTTC. This encodes CASAKDTYYGYTF.

This clonotype was seen only a few times. The gene calls are TRBV20-1 and TRBJ1-2; 10 positions agree with TRBD1. This CDR3 comprises 13 residues. Germline loops: CDR1 DFQATT, CDR2 SNEGSKA (reference sequence). Trimming cost V 8 bases and J 4 bases; bases outside gene matches: 7. The chain's CDR3 is CSSSGQGRYGYTF. DNA of the CDR3: TGCAGTAGCTCGGGACAGGGGCGCTATGGCTACACCTTC.

The J gene is TRBJ2-7, the V gene TRBV12-3 or TRBV12-4; TRBD1 is a possible D gene (6 bases). V was trimmed by 5 bases and J by 6 bases, leaving 20 bases between them. The CDR3 consists of 15 residues. In DNA, the CDR3 is TGTGCCAGCAGTGTGCAACAGGGACCCCTAATCGAGCAGTACTTC. It codes for CASSVQQGPLIEQYF.

This clonotype was counted ten times or more. A junction end diverges from the germline sequence, so it may reflect a read error. This chain connects TRBV7-7 to TRBJ2-1; no firm D call. Germline V gene sequence: CDR1 SSHAT, CDR2 FNYEAQ (reference sequence). This CDR3 spans 13 amino acids. The CDR3 sequence: CASSSGSSAEQFF. Here the CDR3 DNA reads TGTGCTAGCAGCTCCGGATCAAGTGCGGAGCAGTTCTTC.

This clonotype was observed many times. V usage is TRBV2 and J usage is TRBJ1-4; 8 positions agree with TRBD1. V dropped 6 bases and J dropped 8; count of bases not matched to a gene: 14. Germline lookup yields CDR1 SNHLY and CDR2 FYNNEI. This CDR3 has 16 amino acids. DNA of the CDR3: TGTGCCAGCAGCCGTGCCCCCGGACAGGGTGGGGAAAAACTGTTTTTT. Encoded protein: CASSRAPGQGGEKLFF.

This clonotype was seen a few times. This chain joins TRBV18 and TRBJ2-1; 9 positions match TRBD1. The CDR3 extends over 13 amino acids. Germline-derived CDR1 and CDR2 are KGHSH and LQKENI. V was pared by 6 bases and J by 9 bases, with 6 bases of the junction left unmatched. CDR3 nucleotide sequence: TGTGCCAGCTCCACACAGGGGGCGGTTGAGCAGTTCTTC. Translated, it gives CASSTQGAVEQFF.

This clonotype was seen at least ten times. V and J are TRBV7-2 and TRBJ1-3; D ambiguous. The CDR3 loop spans 17 amino acids. Trimming stripped 2 bases from V and 4 bases from J, with 18 bases between. Germline V CDR1 and CDR2: SGHTA, FQGNSA. The CDR3 loop reads CASSLRAPDGGGNTIYF. The CDR3 DNA follows: TGTGCCAGCAGCTTAAGGGCCCCGGACGGTGGGGGAAACACCATATATTTT.

The J gene is TRBJ2-3, the V gene TRBV30; maybe TRBD2 (6 bases). Germline V gives CDR1 GTSNPN, CDR2 SVGIG (reference sequence). Trimming cost V 5 bases and J 4 bases, with 13 bases left between them. CDR3 size: 13 residues. CDR3 protein: CAWSKRRADTQYF. The DNA of the CDR3 is TGTGCCTGGTCTAAGCGGAGGGCAGATACGCAGTATTTT.

This clonotype was counted at least ten times. The rearrangement links TRBV28 to TRBJ1-4; D not resolved. The CDR3 is 15 amino acids. Trimming cost V 6 bases and J 0 bases, with 11 bases left between them. Germline-derived CDR1 and CDR2 are MDHEN and SYDVKM. The DNA of the CDR3 is TGTGCCAGCAGGCAGACACTTGCAACTAATGAAAAACTGTTTTTT. Translation: CASRQTLATNEKLFF.

In its sample, this clonotype was seen many times. The rearrangement joins TRBV28 to TRBJ1-5, with 7 bases matching TRBD1. Per germline, CDR1 MDHEN and CDR2 SYDVKM. The V and J ends lost 5 bases and 4 bases, in that order; junction bases with no gene match: 5. This CDR3 region has 14 residues. The CDR3 loop reads CASSKGAGNQPQHF. CDR3 nucleotides: TGTGCCAGCAGTAAGGGGGCTGGAAATCAGCCCCAGCATTTT.

This clonotype was recorded at least ten times. The chain is built from TRBV6-7 and TRBJ2-1; 7 nucleotides agree with TRBD1. TRBV6-7 qualifies as an ORF whose function is uncertain. CDR3 length equals 12 residues. Unmatched junction bases numbered 5, after V lost 6 bases and J lost 9 bases. The CDR3 spells CASRTRGTEQFF. The CDR3 coding sequence is TGTGCCAGCAGAACCAGGGGGACTGAGCAGTTCTTC.

This clonotype has more than one count but fewer than ten. V and J are TRBV24-1 and TRBJ2-5; 7 positions match TRBD2. Germline CDR1 and CDR2: KGHDR and SFDVKD. V shed 12 bases, J shed 5 bases, and the junction held 11 bases outside the gene matches. There are 13 residues in the CDR3. The CDR3 bases are TGTGCCGCCTCTGGCGGGGGAGGGGAGACCCAGTACTTC. Encoded protein: CAASGGGGETQYF.

The V gene is TRBV12-3 or TRBV12-4, the J gene TRBJ2-3, with D hard to call. The length of the CDR3 is 11 residues. Trimming shortened V by 8 bases and J by 5 bases, and 8 bases separated the two germline ends. Written as DNA, the CDR3 is TGTGCCAGCTCTTCGGTAGATACGCAGTATTTT. Protein product: CASSSVDTQYF.